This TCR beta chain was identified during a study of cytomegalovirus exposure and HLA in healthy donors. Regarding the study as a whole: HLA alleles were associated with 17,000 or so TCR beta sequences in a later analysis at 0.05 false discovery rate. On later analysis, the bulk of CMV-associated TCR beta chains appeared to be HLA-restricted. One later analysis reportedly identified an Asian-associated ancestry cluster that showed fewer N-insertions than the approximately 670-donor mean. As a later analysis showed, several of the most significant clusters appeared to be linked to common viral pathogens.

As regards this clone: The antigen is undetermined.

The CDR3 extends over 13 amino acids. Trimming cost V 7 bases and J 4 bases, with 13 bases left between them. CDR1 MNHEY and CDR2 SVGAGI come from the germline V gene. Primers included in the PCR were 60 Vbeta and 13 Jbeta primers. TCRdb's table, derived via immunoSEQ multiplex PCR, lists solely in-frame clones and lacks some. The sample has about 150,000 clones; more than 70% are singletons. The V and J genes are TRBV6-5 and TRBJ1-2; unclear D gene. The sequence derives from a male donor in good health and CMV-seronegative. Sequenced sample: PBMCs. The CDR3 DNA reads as TGTGCCAGCATGATCCTCGAGGGCTATGGCTACACCTTC. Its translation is CASMILEGYGYTF.